One sample yielded the 9 T cell receptor beta chains listed below, sequenced in a study of T-cell memory formation after mild COVID-19. TCRdb re-called the 5' RACE reads through MiXCR, storing one row per CDR3 protein. Of fewer than 650,000 distinct CDR3 sequences listed, roughly a sixth are singletons. Sequencing was done on a sample of PBMCs or a T cell subset sorted from them (not recorded which). These TCRs come from an adult woman who had mild COVID-19 (a few samples of this study predate the infection). Cell type and time point are not known.

The V gene is TRBV19, the J gene TRBJ2-7; D remains unclear. Deletions cut 8 bases from V and 1 base from J, with 15 bases between. Looked up from germline, CDR1 is LNHDA and CDR2 is SQIVND (reference sequence). The CDR3 covers 14 residues. Here the CDR3 reads CASRSTAESYEQYF. DNA for the CDR3: TGTGCCAGTCGCTCGACGGCAGAATCCTACGAGCAGTACTTC.

The chain links TRBV7-2 to TRBJ1-5; maybe TRBD1 (6 bases). The CDR3 has 15 residues. V shed 5 bases and J shed 0 bases, with 11 bases lying between them. Germline V gene data show CDR1 as SGHTA and CDR2 as FQGNSA. The CDR3 DNA sequence: TGTGCCAGCAGCGGCAGGGGAAATAGCAATCAGCCCCAGCATTTT. This gives the protein CASSGRGNSNQPQHF.

Ten or more counts support this clonotype. The CDR3 is CASSQKRLGPPLHF. The DNA of the CDR3 is TGTGCCAGCAGCCAAAAAAGATTGGGCCCACCCCTCCACTTT. The chain uses TRBV3-1 and TRBJ1-6; D is uncertain. The CDR3 loop spans 14 amino acids. V lost 2 bases and J 11 bases, leaving 13 bases between the germline ends. Germline assignment: CDR1 LGHDT and CDR2 YNNKEL (reference sequence).

This clonotype was counted ten times or more. This chain links TRBV11-2 with TRBJ2-6; TRBD2 might be the D (5 bases). CDR3 length: 15 residues. V was shortened by 5 bases and J by 0 bases, with 8 bases between the two germline ends. The germline gives CDR1 SGHAT, CDR2 FQNNGV. The CDR3, as DNA: TGTGCCAGCAGCCCGGGGTACTCTGGGGCCAACGTCCTGACTTTC. This sequence encodes CASSPGYSGANVLTF.

The chain joins TRBV28 to TRBJ2-5; TRBD2 agrees at 11 bases. With 5 bases clipped from V and 3 bases from J, the junction kept 5 bases outside the gene matches. Germline CDR1 MDHEN, CDR2 SYDVKM. This CDR3 spans 15 amino acids. CDR3 residues: CASSELAGGKETQYF. The CDR3 nucleotides are TGTGCCAGCAGTGAGCTAGCGGGGGGTAAAGAGACCCAGTACTTC.

This clonotype was counted only a few times. The chain joins TRBV5-1 to TRBJ2-3; no clear D. V lost 0 bases to trimming and J lost 1 base, with 9 bases between them. This CDR3 region has 15 residues. The germline CDR1 and CDR2 sequences are SGHRS and YFSETQ. CDR3 in DNA: TGCGCCAGCAGCTTGGACATCCGGGGCACAGATACGCAGTATTTT. Translation gives CASSLDIRGTDTQYF.

This clonotype has at least ten counts. The chain combines TRBV12-3 or TRBV12-4 with TRBJ2-7; D is perhaps TRBD1 (6 bases). V lost 3 bases, J lost 0 bases, and 9 bases lay in between. CDR3 length: 14 amino acids. The CDR3 DNA sequence: TGTGCCAGCAGTTTCAGGGGCAGCTCCTACGAGCAGTACTTC. Translation: CASSFRGSSYEQYF.

Ten or more counts support this clonotype. The chain couples TRBV7-2 to TRBJ1-6; a possible D gene is TRBD1 (5 bases). This CDR3 is 12 amino acids long. Germline values: CDR1 SGHTA, CDR2 FQGNSA. V lost 8 bases and J 15 bases, leaving 17 bases between the germline ends. This CDR3 is CASSGFGTLLHF. For the CDR3, the DNA is TGTGCCAGCTCAGGGTTCGGCACACTCCTCCACTTT.

The CDR3, as DNA: TGTGCCAGCAGTGATGGCAGGGTAAGCGGTCAGCCCCAGCATTTT. This sequence encodes CASSDGRVSGQPQHF. This chain links TRBV2 with TRBJ1-5, with a possible D match to TRBD1 (5 bases). The CDR3 runs 15 residues. The V end lost 3 bases, the J end lost 6 bases, and 15 bases lay between the germline ends. The germline V gene encodes CDR1 SNHLY and CDR2 FYNNEI.